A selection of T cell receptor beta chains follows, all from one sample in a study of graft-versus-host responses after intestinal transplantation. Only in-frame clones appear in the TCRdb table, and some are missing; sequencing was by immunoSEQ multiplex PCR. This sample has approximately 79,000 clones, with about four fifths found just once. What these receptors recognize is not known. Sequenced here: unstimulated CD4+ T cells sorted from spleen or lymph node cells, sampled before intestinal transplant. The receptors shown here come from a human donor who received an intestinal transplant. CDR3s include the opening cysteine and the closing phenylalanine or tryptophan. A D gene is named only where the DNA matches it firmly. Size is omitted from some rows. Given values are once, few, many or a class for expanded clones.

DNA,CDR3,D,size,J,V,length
TGTGCCAGCAGCGAGCGGGCTAGCGTGAATGAGCAGTTCTTC,CASSERASVNEQFF,-,-,TRBJ2-1,TRBV2,14
TGTGCCAGCAGTCTCCTCGTGGGCATGAACACTGAAGCTTTCTTT,CASSLLVGMNTEAFF,-,-,TRBJ1-1,TRBV6-5,15
TGTGCCAGCACGCCCAGGGACAGCTCCTACAATGAGCAGTTCTTC,CASTPRDSSYNEQFF,TRBD1,-,TRBJ2-1,TRBV6-1,15
TGTGCCAGCAGCTTTGTAGACTACTATGGCAATCAGCCCCAGCATTTT,CASSFVDYYGNQPQHF,-,-,TRBJ1-5,TRBV5-8,16
TGCGCCAGCAGCCCCGGCGGGGGTGCAGATACGCAGTATTTT,CASSPGGGADTQYF,TRBD2,-,TRBJ2-3,TRBV5-1,14
TGTGCCAGCAGCTTGGGAGGGAACTATGGCTACACCTTC,CASSLGGNYGYTF,-,few,TRBJ1-2,TRBV5-6,13
TGTGCCAGCAGCTCCAGGGCCGGCCCATCCCTCGAGCAGTACTTC,CASSSRAGPSLEQYF,-,-,TRBJ2-7,TRBV11-2,15
TGTGCCAGCACCCGACAGGGGGCGGCCAAAAACATTCAGTACTTC,CASTRQGAAKNIQYF,TRBD1,-,TRBJ2-4,TRBV28,15
TGTGCCAGCAGTGAGTCGGGTCGCAATCAGCCCCAGCATTTT,CASSESGRNQPQHF,-,-,TRBJ1-5,TRBV2,14
TGTGCCAGCAGCTTGGGGACAGCCTACGAGCAGTACTTC,CASSLGTAYEQYF,TRBD1,-,TRBJ2-7,TRBV11-2,13
TGTGCCAGCAGGTCTTTCGGTGTAGCGGGGGATACAGATACGCAGTATTTT,CASRSFGVAGDTDTQYF,TRBD2,-,TRBJ2-3,TRBV5-6,17
TGCAGCGTTGCCCCTGGACAGGTCCAAGAACTGGGCCAGTACTTC,CSVAPGQVQELGQYF,TRBD1,-,TRBJ2-5,TRBV29-1,15
TGTGCCAGCAGTTCTCAGGGTCTAGGGAACACTGAAGCTTTCTTT,CASSSQGLGNTEAFF,-,-,TRBJ1-1,TRBV6-5,15
TGTGCCAGCAGTGAAGCGCCTAGCGGGAGAGGTGAGCAGTTCTTC,CASSEAPSGRGEQFF,TRBD2,-,TRBJ2-1,TRBV2,15
TGTGCCAGCAGCCAGACAGCGAGTAATTCACCCCTCCACTTT,CASSQTASNSPLHF,-,-,TRBJ1-6,TRBV7-8,14
TGTGCCAGCAGCCCACGGACAGCCGCGGGCAATGAGCAGTTCTTC,CASSPRTAAGNEQFF,-,-,TRBJ2-1,TRBV7-8,15
TGCGCCAGCAGTCACCTAGCGGGGGGGGCCTACAATGAGCAGTTCTTC,CASSHLAGGAYNEQFF,TRBD2,-,TRBJ2-1,TRBV4-1,16
TGTGCCAGCAGCTTATCTAGCGGGGCCGGAGATACGCAGTATTTT,CASSLSSGAGDTQYF,TRBD2,once,TRBJ2-3,TRBV7-3,15
TGTGCCAGCAGTTTCAGGGGCCGGGAGCTGTTTTTT,CASSFRGRELFF,-,-,TRBJ2-2,TRBV27,12
TGCGCCAGCAGCTTGGACACACTGAACACTGAAGCTTTCTTT,CASSLDTLNTEAFF,-,-,TRBJ1-1,TRBV5-1,14
TGTGCCAGTAGTCAAGCGGGGAGAAAATACAATGAGCAGTTCTTC,CASSQAGRKYNEQFF,TRBD2,-,TRBJ2-1,TRBV19,15
TGTGCCAGCAGTTTAACAAAGACAGGGAGCACTGAAGCTTTCTTT,CASSLTKTGSTEAFF,TRBD1,-,TRBJ1-1,TRBV27,15
TGCGCCAGCAGCTTGCAAGCGTACGATAACGAGCAGTACTTC,CASSLQAYDNEQYF,-,-,TRBJ2-7,TRBV5-1,14
TGTGCCAGCAGATTAACAGTCGGGATGACCGGGGAGCTGTTTTTT,CASRLTVGMTGELFF,-,-,TRBJ2-2,TRBV7-2,15
TGCAGTGCTAGGTGGGAGCTCGAGCAGTACTTC,CSARWELEQYF,-,-,TRBJ2-7,TRBV20-1,11
TGCGCCAGCAGCCAAGCGCGAGGTGAAAAACTGTTTTTT,CASSQARGEKLFF,-,-,TRBJ1-4,TRBV4-1,13
TGTGCCAGCACCCTCAGCGGGAGTAACATTCAGTACTTC,CASTLSGSNIQYF,TRBD2,few,TRBJ2-4,TRBV11-1,13
TGTGCCAGCAGCAGGGGAGGGAGCAATCAGCCCCAGCATTTT,CASSRGGSNQPQHF,-,-,TRBJ1-5,TRBV6-1,14
TGTGCCACTCCCGTTAGTAGGGGAGGTGGGGCCAACGTCCTGACTTTC,CATPVSRGGGANVLTF,-,-,TRBJ2-6,TRBV28,16
TGTGCCAGCAGTGTCCATCTTAAAGGGGAATCACCCCTCCACTTT,CASSVHLKGESPLHF,-,-,TRBJ1-6,TRBV6-4,15
TGTGCCAGCAGCTCAGGACAGGGACAAGAGACCCAGTACTTC,CASSSGQGQETQYF,TRBD1,-,TRBJ2-5,TRBV5-4,14
TGCAGCGTTAAGACAGGGGAACAGCCCCAGCATTTT,CSVKTGEQPQHF,TRBD1,-,TRBJ1-5,TRBV29-1,12
TGTGCCAGCTCTCCCACGGCACAGGGGGGGACTGAAGCTTTCTTT,CASSPTAQGGTEAFF,TRBD1,-,TRBJ1-1,TRBV18,15
TGTGCCAGCAGTTCCACGGACAGGAGGTCGAAACTGTTTTTT,CASSSTDRRSKLFF,TRBD1,-,TRBJ1-4,TRBV28,14
TGCGCCAGCAGCTTGTTGCTAGGAGCGGGACTAGCAAAGAACACCGGGGAGCTGTTTTTT,CASSLLLGAGLAKNTGELFF,TRBD2,-,TRBJ2-2,TRBV5-1,20
TGTGCCAGTACCTCGTTTACTGGAAACACCATATATTTT,CASTSFTGNTIYF,-,once,TRBJ1-3,TRBV19,13
TGCGCCAGCAGCTTGGGGCAGGAGGGCGAAGCTTTCTTT,CASSLGQEGEAFF,-,-,TRBJ1-1,TRBV5-1,13
TGTGCCACCAGCAGAGTCAGTGGCACAGATACGCAGTATTTT,CATSRVSGTDTQYF,-,-,TRBJ2-3,TRBV15,14
TGTGCCAGCACCACACAGGGGGCCAAAAACATTCAGTACTTC,CASTTQGAKNIQYF,TRBD1,-,TRBJ2-4,TRBV28,14
TGTGCCAGCAGCTCCGACCCCTTGGGGGGTAGATACGAGCAGTACTTC,CASSSDPLGGRYEQYF,-,-,TRBJ2-7,TRBV11-2,16
TGTGCCAGCACAGGGGCAACTAATGAAAAACTGTTTTTT,CASTGATNEKLFF,-,-,TRBJ1-4,TRBV6-1,13
TGTGCCAGCAGCCGTACCCGAAGCGGGGGGCAAGAGACCCAGTACTTC,CASSRTRSGGQETQYF,TRBD2,-,TRBJ2-5,TRBV2,16
TGTGCCAGCAGTGCCCTAGGGACAGGTTGGATATCTGGGGCCAACGTCCTGACTTTC,CASSALGTGWISGANVLTF,TRBD1,-,TRBJ2-6,TRBV28,19
TGCACCAGCAGCGACGGCGAGCGGGAAGATGACAATGAGCAGTTCTTC,CTSSDGEREDDNEQFF,-,-,TRBJ2-1,TRBV1,16
TGTGCCAGCGGTCAAATCACAGGGTTACGACTGTTTTTT,CASGQITGLRLFF,-,-,TRBJ1-4,TRBV28,13
TGTGCCAGCAGTTCCCGGACAGGGTACGAGCAGTACTTC,CASSSRTGYEQYF,TRBD1,-,TRBJ2-7,TRBV6-5,13
TGTGCCAGCAGTTTCCGGGCTGCGGGGTTCGAAAAACTGTTTTTT,CASSFRAAGFEKLFF,-,-,TRBJ1-4,TRBV28,15
TGCAGTGCTAGCAGGGCCGAGACCCAGTACTTC,CSASRAETQYF,-,few,TRBJ2-5,TRBV20-1,11
TGTGCCAGCAGTCCAACGGGGGGGGGCTCGTACGAGCAGTACTTC,CASSPTGGGSYEQYF,TRBD2,-,TRBJ2-7,TRBV28,15
TGTGCCAGCAGCCCCGTTGAAAAACTGTTTTTT,CASSPVEKLFF,-,-,TRBJ1-4,TRBV6-6,11
TGTGCCAGCCATTCCCCCGGGGTCGGAGAGACCCAGTACTTC,CASHSPGVGETQYF,-,-,TRBJ2-5,TRBV18,14
TGTGCCAGCAGCGTCGTGATCGACGGGGACACCGGGGAGCTGTTTTTT,CASSVVIDGDTGELFF,-,-,TRBJ2-2,TRBV9,16
TGTGCCAGCAGTGACGCGGGGTACACTGAAGCTTTCTTT,CASSDAGYTEAFF,-,-,TRBJ1-1,TRBV6-1,13
TGTGCCTGGAGCGGGGGAGGATCACTCGGTCAGCCCCAGCATTTT,CAWSGGGSLGQPQHF,-,few,TRBJ1-5,TRBV30,15
TGTGCCAGCAGTTCTTCAGGGTTCCGGACCGGGGAGCTGTTTTTT,CASSSSGFRTGELFF,-,-,TRBJ2-2,TRBV28,15
TGTGCCAGCACCCCGACAGGGGCCTGGACACCCCTCCACTTT,CASTPTGAWTPLHF,TRBD1,few,TRBJ1-6,TRBV6-5,14
TGTGCCAGCAGACAAGCTGGGGGGGCGACGGGCGAGCAGTACTTC,CASRQAGGATGEQYF,-,-,TRBJ2-7,TRBV11-2,15